This is a list of T cell receptor beta chains from one sample in a study of human T cells and chemical hapten exposure. From the RACE reads, TCRdb called clonotypes with MiXCR, one entry per CDR3 protein. The repertoire has about 82,000 distinct CDR3 sequences, 8% to 13% of them found once; the top ten carry roughly 5%. The sequences come from whole blood, collected in connection with sensitization to the hapten diphenylcyclopropenone (DPC). All receptors derive from a woman between 45 and 60 years old with alopecia areata. Some clones in this sample may be carry-over from other donors' samples. Both conserved end residues are part of each CDR3. Fields, in order: D gene, V gene, J gene, clone size, CDR3 DNA, CDR3 protein. The D gene is left open where the match is weak. Some rows mark clone size as missing; the rest say once, few, many or name a class of expanded clone.

>.|TRBV2|TRBJ2-3|many
TGTGCCAGCAGTTGGGCGACGGGGAGCACAGATACGCAGTATTTT
CASSWATGSTDTQYF
>TRBD1|TRBV28|TRBJ1-4|few
TGTGCCAGCAGTTTGACAGGGGGAGTACATGAAAAACTGTTTTTT
CASSLTGGVHEKLFF
>TRBD2|TRBV20-1|TRBJ2-7|.
TGCAGTGCCACCTCCCTGGCTAGCGGGACACACGAGCAGTACTTC
CSATSLASGTHEQYF
>TRBD2|TRBV9|TRBJ2-3|many
TGTGCCAGCAGCCAGCGGGACAGCACAGATACGCAGTATTTT
CASSQRDSTDTQYF
>TRBD2|TRBV6-2/TRBV6-3|TRBJ2-5|few
TGTGCCAGCAGTCACCTACTAGCGGGAGTCGGTTCGGGAGAGACCCAGTACTTC
CASSHLLAGVGSGETQYF
>TRBD1|TRBV30|TRBJ2-7|few
TGTGCCTGGAGTGGCAACAGGGGTACCTACGAGCAGTACTTC
CAWSGNRGTYEQYF
>.|TRBV7-9|TRBJ1-4|many
TGTGCCAGTCAACGGGAATCGAGTGAAAAACTGTTTTTT
CASQRESSEKLFF
>.|TRBV30|TRBJ1-1|many
TGTGCCTGGAGTCGGACTGTGAACACTGAAGCTTTCTTT
CAWSRTVNTEAFF
>.|TRBV19|TRBJ2-4|many
TGTGCCAGTAGTATAGCCCTCGGAGTAACAAACATTCAGTACTTC
CASSIALGVTNIQYF
>TRBD1|TRBV7-9|TRBJ1-2|few
TGTGCCAGCAACAGGGGCTCTTTTGGCTATGGCTACACCTTC
CASNRGSFGYGYTF